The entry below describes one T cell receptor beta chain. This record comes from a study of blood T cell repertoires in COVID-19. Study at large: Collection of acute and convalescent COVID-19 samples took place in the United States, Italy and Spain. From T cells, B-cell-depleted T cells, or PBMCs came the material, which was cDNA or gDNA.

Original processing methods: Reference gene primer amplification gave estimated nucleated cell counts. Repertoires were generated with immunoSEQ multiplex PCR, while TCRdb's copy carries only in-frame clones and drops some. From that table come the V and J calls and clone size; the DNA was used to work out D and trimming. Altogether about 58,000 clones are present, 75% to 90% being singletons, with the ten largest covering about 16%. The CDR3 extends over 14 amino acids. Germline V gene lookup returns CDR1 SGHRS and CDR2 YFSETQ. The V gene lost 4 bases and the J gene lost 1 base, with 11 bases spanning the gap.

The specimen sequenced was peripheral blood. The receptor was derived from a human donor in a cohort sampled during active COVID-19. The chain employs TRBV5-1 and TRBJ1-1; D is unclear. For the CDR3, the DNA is TGCGCCAGCAGCCCCGGCGCGGGGAACACTGAAGCTTTCTTT. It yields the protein CASSPGAGNTEAFF.